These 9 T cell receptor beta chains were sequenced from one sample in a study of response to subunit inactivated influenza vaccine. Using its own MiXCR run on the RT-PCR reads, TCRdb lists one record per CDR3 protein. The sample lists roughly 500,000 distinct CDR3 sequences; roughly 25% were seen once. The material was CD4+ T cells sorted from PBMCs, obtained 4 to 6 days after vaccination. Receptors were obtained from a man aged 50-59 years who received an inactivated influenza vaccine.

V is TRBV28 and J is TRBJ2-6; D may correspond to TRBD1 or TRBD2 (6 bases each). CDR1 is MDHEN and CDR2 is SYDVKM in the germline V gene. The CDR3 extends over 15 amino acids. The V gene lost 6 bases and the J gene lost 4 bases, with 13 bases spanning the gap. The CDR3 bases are TGTGCCAGCAGATCCCCGGGGGCCGGGGCCAACGTCCTGACTTTC. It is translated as CASRSPGAGANVLTF.

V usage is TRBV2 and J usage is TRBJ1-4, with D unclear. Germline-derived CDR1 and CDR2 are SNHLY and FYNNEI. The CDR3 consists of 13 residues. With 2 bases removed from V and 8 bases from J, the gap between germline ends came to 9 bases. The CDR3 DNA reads TGTGCCAGCAGTGAACCGGTAGGGGAAAAACTGTTTTTT. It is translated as CASSEPVGEKLFF.

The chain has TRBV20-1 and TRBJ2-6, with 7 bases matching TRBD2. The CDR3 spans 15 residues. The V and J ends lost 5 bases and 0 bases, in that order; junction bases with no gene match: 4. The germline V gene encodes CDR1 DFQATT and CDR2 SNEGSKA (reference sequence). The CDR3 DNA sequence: TGCAGTGCTGGAGGGAGGGGCTCTGGGGCCAACGTCCTGACTTTC. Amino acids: CSAGGRGSGANVLTF.

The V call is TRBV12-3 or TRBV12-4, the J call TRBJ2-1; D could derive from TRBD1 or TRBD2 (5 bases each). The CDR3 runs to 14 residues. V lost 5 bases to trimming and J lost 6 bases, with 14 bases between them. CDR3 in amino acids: CASSRRSGGNEQFF. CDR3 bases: TGTGCCAGCAGTCGTAGGAGTGGGGGCAATGAGCAGTTCTTC.

CDR3 nucleotide sequence: TGTGCCTGGAGTGTATTGGCGTCTGGGGCCAACGTCCTGACTTTC. This gives the protein CAWSVLASGANVLTF. The chain employs TRBV30 and TRBJ2-6; D remains ambiguous. Germline loops: CDR1 GTSNPN, CDR2 SVGIG (reference sequence). Trimming took off 0 bases at V and 1 base at J, with 7 bases between the two ends. CDR3 length: 15 residues.

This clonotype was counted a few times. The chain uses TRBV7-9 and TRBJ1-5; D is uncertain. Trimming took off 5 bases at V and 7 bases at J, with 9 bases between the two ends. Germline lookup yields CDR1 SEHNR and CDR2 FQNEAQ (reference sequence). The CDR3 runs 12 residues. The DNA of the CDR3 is TGTGCCAGCAGCAGAGACCAACAGCCCCAGCATTTT. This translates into CASSRDQQPQHF.

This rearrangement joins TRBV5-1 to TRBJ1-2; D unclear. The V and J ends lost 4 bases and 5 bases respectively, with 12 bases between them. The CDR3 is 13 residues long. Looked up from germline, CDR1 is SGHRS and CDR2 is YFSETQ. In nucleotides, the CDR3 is TGCGCCAGCAGCCAGGACGGAAGATATGGCTACACCTTC. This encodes CASSQDGRYGYTF.

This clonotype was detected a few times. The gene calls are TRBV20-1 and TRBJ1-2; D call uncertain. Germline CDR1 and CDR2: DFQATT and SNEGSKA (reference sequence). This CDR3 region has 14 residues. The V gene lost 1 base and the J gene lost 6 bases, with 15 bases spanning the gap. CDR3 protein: CSARGGLGFNGYTF. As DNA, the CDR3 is TGCAGTGCTAGAGGAGGGCTGGGTTTTAATGGCTACACCTTC.

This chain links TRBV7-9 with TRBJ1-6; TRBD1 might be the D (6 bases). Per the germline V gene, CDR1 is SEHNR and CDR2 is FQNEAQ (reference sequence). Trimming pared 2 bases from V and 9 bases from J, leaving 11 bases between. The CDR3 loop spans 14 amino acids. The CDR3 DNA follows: TGTGCCAGCAGCTTATCAGGGGAGTTTTCACCCCTCCACTTT. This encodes CASSLSGEFSPLHF.